Following are 5 T cell receptor beta chains from one sample sequenced in a study of cytomegalovirus exposure and HLA in healthy donors. In the PCR, 60 Vbeta and 13 Jbeta primers were used. Profiling relied on immunoSEQ multiplex PCR, and the TCRdb table lists in-frame clones only, not all of them. The sample has under 250,000 clones, 75% to 80% seen once; the top ten hold around 1.9%. The sample comprised PBMCs. Receptors originate from a male donor in good health and CMV-seronegative.

This clone was detected once. The chain uses TRBV6-6 and TRBJ1-2; 10 bases map to TRBD1. The CDR3 length is 16 residues. V lost 7 bases and J lost 3; bases outside the gene matches: 11. Germline values: CDR1 MNHNY, CDR2 SVGAGI (reference sequence). CDR3 nucleotide sequence: TGTGCCAGCACTAAGACAGGGGGCGCATCGGACTATGGCTACACCTTC. It translates to CASTKTGGASDYGYTF.

CDR3 amino acids: CASRTGWGTDIQYF. As DNA, the CDR3 is TGTGCCAGCAGAACCGGGTGGGGGACAGACATTCAGTACTTC. The chain employs TRBV11-2 and TRBJ2-4, with 7 bases that match TRBD1. The CDR3 loop spans 14 amino acids. V shed 6 bases and J 8 bases; nucleotides not matched to a gene: 10. CDR1 is SGHAT, CDR2 FQNNGV, per germline.

A single count supports this clone. In the same sample, other DNA sequences code for this CDR3. The chain recombines TRBV10-3 with TRBJ2-1; the D gene is possibly TRBD1 (5 bases). Trimming left V 6 bases short and J 5 bases short, with 14 bases between. The CDR3 runs to 14 residues. Germline CDR1 ENHRY, CDR2 SYGVKD. In DNA, the CDR3 is TGTGCCATCAGCGGAGCAGGGTGGGACAATGAGCAGTTCTTC. Its translation is CAISGAGWDNEQFF.

The gene calls are TRBV28 and TRBJ1-1; 8 bases agree with TRBD1. Losses at the gene ends were 5 bases for V and 3 bases for J; bases not matched to a gene: 17. The CDR3 is 18 residues long. Looked up from germline, CDR1 is MDHEN and CDR2 is SYDVKM. The CDR3 DNA follows: TGTGCCAGCAGTAGCAATAATAGAGCGGCAGGGGGCCACACTGAAGCTTTCTTT. Its protein is CASSSNNRAAGGHTEAFF.

The V call is TRBV5-5, the J call TRBJ2-7, with 11 bases identical to TRBD1. V gave up 5 bases and J gave up 3 bases; unmatched junction bases: 7. The CDR3 length is 15 residues. Germline CDR1 and CDR2: SGHKS and YYEKEE (reference sequence). In DNA, the CDR3 is TGTGCCAGCAGTCCGGGGACAGGGGGATACTACGAGCAGTACTTC. Encoded protein: CASSPGTGGYYEQYF.